This T cell receptor beta chain emerged from a study of blood T cell repertoires in COVID-19. In the study overall: Sites in the United States, Italy and Spain provided acute and convalescent COVID-19 samples. PBMCs, B-cell-depleted T cells, or T cells provided the cDNA or gDNA that made up the material.

The germline CDR1 and CDR2 sequences are MNHEY and SVGAGI. This CDR3 has 15 residues. With V trimmed by 3 bases and J by 1 base, 5 bases remained unmatched. In the original analysis: Nucleated cell counts were estimated from reference gene primer amplification. Sequencing used immunoSEQ multiplex PCR; TCRdb keeps in-frame clones, though not all of them. The V and J calls and clone size come from that table; D and trimming were worked out from the DNA. The sample lists around 620,000 clones, about 90% seen once, with 0.2% to 0.3% in the top ten. There are a few counts of this clone. The sample contains more than one DNA sequence encoding this CDR3.

The clonotype originates from a woman aged 18-35 years with acute or convalescent COVID-19. The chain combines TRBV6-5 with TRBJ1-1; 7 bases align to TRBD1. Sequencing was performed on peripheral blood. The CDR3 spells CASSYSGTANTEAFF. Written as DNA, the CDR3 is TGTGCCAGCAGTTATTCCGGGACAGCGAACACTGAAGCTTTCTTT.